This T cell receptor (beta chain) stems from a study of T cells in Graves' hyperthyroidism and ophthalmopathy. The CDR3 spans 15 residues. The V gene's germline CDR1 is SEHNR and CDR2 FQNEAQ (reference sequence). The V end was cut by 5 bases, the J end by 7 bases, with 18 bases between. This clonotype was seen a handful of times. Regions amplified from RNA transcripts were the TCR beta CDR3 regions. RT-PCR in the first round (using the HTBI primer set) targeted the TCR CDR3. TCRdb reprocessed the multiplex PCR reads via MiXCR and lists one record per CDR3 protein. The sample carries about 160,000 distinct CDR3 sequences, 8% to 9.5% recorded once.

V is TRBV7-9 and J is TRBJ2-1; possible D gene TRBD2, 7 bases. The sample comprised blood. This receptor was obtained from a woman between 18 and 29 years old with Graves' hyperthyroidism that later progressed to Graves' ophthalmopathy. In DNA form, the CDR3 reads TGTGCCAGCAGCCCGAGGGGGGGGGTCCAAAATGAGCAGTTCTTC. It translates to CASSPRGGVQNEQFF.